This T cell receptor (beta chain) was captured in a study of blood T cell repertoires in COVID-19. Sequencing was performed with immunoSEQ multiplex PCR; in TCRdb, only in-frame clones are kept and a portion is missing. The table records 300,000 to 400,000 clones, about nine tenths of them present only once. Trimming stripped 5 bases from V and 0 bases from J, with 8 bases between. This CDR3 has 14 amino acids. CDR1 and CDR2 from the germline V gene are SGHVS and FQNEAQ. Sequencing input: peripheral blood. This TCR was sampled from a man aged 50 or older with active or convalescent COVID-19. V and J are TRBV7-8 and TRBJ2-1; D is undetermined. Written as DNA, the CDR3 is TGTGCCAGCAGCCCACTTAGCTCCTACAATGAGCAGTTCTTC. Residues: CASSPLSSYNEQFF.